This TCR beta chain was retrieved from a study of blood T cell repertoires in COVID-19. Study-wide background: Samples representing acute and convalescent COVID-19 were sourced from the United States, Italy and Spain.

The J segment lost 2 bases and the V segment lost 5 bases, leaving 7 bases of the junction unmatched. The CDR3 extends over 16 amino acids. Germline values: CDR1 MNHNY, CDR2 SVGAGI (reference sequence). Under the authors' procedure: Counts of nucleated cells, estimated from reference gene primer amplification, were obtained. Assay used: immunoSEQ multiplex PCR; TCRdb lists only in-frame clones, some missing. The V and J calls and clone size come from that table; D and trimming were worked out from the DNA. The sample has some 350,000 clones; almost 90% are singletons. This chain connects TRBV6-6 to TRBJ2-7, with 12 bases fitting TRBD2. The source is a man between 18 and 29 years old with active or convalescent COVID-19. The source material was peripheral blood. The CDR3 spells CASSKRTSGNPYEQYF. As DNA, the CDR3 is TGTGCCAGCAGTAAAAGGACTAGCGGGAATCCCTACGAGCAGTACTTC.